This T cell receptor beta chain appears in the sequencing data of a study of CD8 T cells in ankylosing spondylitis. Study conclusions and caveats: Among TCR beta sequences, a motif of several highly homologous variants appeared characteristic of ankylosing spondylitis blood.

TCRdb re-called the 5' RACE reads with MiXCR, one entry per CDR3 protein. The repertoire holds roughly 440,000 distinct CDR3 sequences, with about a sixth as singletons. V was clipped by 1 base and J by 2 bases; unmatched bases: 2. This CDR3 is built from 15 residues. There are many counts of this clonotype. Its specificity is not known. Sequencing input: blood, either unsorted or a sorted T cell fraction (not recorded which). The chain uses TRBV12-3 or TRBV12-4 and TRBJ2-1; 7 bases are shared with TRBD1. This clonotype was sampled from a male donor with ankylosing spondylitis. The CDR3 loop is CASSLGQGTYNEQFF. In DNA form, the CDR3 reads TGTGCCAGCAGTTTAGGACAGGGAACCTACAATGAGCAGTTCTTC.